This T cell receptor beta chain was recovered during a study of T cells in Graves' hyperthyroidism and ophthalmopathy. Study-level findings and limits: Among clonotypes expanded in thyroid above 0.001, most were also found in blood. The model's output predicted ophthalmopathy at a median of 6.5 months prior to onset.

Germline V gives CDR1 SNHLY, CDR2 FYNNEI. The CDR3 length is 15 residues. Trimming removed 6 bases from V and 5 bases from J; junction bases left unmatched: 9. TCR beta CDR3 region amplification was performed from RNA transcripts. An initial round of RT-PCR targeting the TCR CDR3 relied on the HTBI primer set. A single record per CDR3 protein comes from TCRdb applying MiXCR to the multiplex PCR reads. The sample carries under 700,000 distinct CDR3 sequences, around 46% recorded once. This clonotype turned up a few times. The antigen remains unidentified. A lack of ophthalmopathy progression within 18 months defined stable Graves' hyperthyroidism. Subjects aged 18 to 65 presented with newly diagnosed hyperthyroidism of less than 2 months' duration.

V gene TRBV2 combines with J gene TRBJ1-5; 8 positions match TRBD1. This TCR was sampled from a woman in her late teens or twenties with Graves' hyperthyroidism. The sequencing input was peripheral blood or thyroid tissue (not recorded which). The CDR3 protein is CASSQDRGAYQPQHF. CDR3 coding DNA: TGTGCCAGCAGCCAAGACAGGGGCGCGTATCAGCCCCAGCATTTT.